This T cell receptor beta chain was found in a study of blood T cell repertoires in COVID-19. Here immunoSEQ multiplex PCR was the method, and the copy in TCRdb shows in-frame clones only, minus some. The table has 150,000 to 200,000 clones, 60% to 80% seen once. The CDR3 is 18 amino acids. Per the germline V gene, CDR1 is SGHVS and CDR2 is FQNEAQ. V was pared by 0 bases and J by 8 bases, with 9 bases of the junction left unmatched. Sequencing was carried out using PBMCs or T cells enriched from blood (not recorded which). The chain employs TRBV7-8 and TRBJ2-1; TRBD2 agrees at 14 bases. This receptor was taken from a woman aged 50 to 60 who had recovered from COVID-19. CDR3 sequence reads: CASSLAGWGTSGSHEQFF. In DNA, the CDR3 is TGTGCCAGCAGCTTAGCGGGGTGGGGGACTAGCGGGAGCCATGAGCAGTTCTTC.